This T cell receptor beta chain was documented in a study of neurological immune-mediated disorders. Germline assignment: CDR1 KGHSH and CDR2 LQKENI. Trimming shortened V by 3 bases and J by 0 bases, and 11 bases separated the two germline ends. The CDR3 totals 15 residues. This clonotype was seen a few times. Time point given: longitudinal time-point 3. A blood bank in Maryland, USA, provided the volunteers who served as healthy controls. TCRdb re-derived calls from the 5' RACE reads in MiXCR, one entry per CDR3 protein. The repertoire holds fewer than 50,000 distinct CDR3 sequences, with 13% as singletons.

V and J are TRBV18 and TRBJ1-1, with D perhaps matching TRBD1 (5 bases). Sequencing was carried out using PBMCs. The clonotype comes from a man aged 30 to 39 in good health. The CDR3 protein is CASSPISGVNTEAFF. For the CDR3, the DNA is TGTGCCAGCTCACCCATATCGGGGGTGAACACTGAAGCTTTCTTT. The full variable domain, completed using reference TRBV18 and TRBJ1-1, is NAGVMQNPRHLVRRRGQEARLRCSPMKGHSHVYWYRQLPEEGLKFMVYLQKENIIDESGMPKERFSAEFPKEGPSILRIQQVVRGDSAAYFCASSPISGVNTEAFFGQGTRLTVV.